The 9 T cell receptor beta chains listed next were all sequenced from one sample in a study of cytotoxic CD8 clonotypes in ibrutinib-treated CLL. Here immunoSEQ multiplex PCR was the method, and the copy in TCRdb shows in-frame clones only, minus some. Among approximately 280,000 clones listed, 76% were seen once. The sequences come from PBMCs, collected at disease progression, from a patient treated with ibrutinib. These receptors were taken from a human donor with chronic lymphocytic leukemia.

DNA of the CDR3: TGTGCCAGCAGCCCGGGACAGGGGGCGTTAGAGCAGTACTTC. Protein product: CASSPGQGALEQYF. The chain carries TRBV11-2 and TRBJ2-7, with 12 bases aligning to TRBD1. V lost 5 bases, J lost 7 bases, and 6 bases stayed unmatched. This CDR3 comprises 14 residues. Per germline, CDR1 SGHAT and CDR2 FQNNGV.

The chain employs TRBV9 and TRBJ1-2; perhaps TRBD1 as D (5 bases). Per germline, CDR1 SGDLS and CDR2 YYNGEE. V gave up 4 bases and J gave up 7 bases, with 17 bases separating them. The CDR3 totals 14 residues. This CDR3 is CASSSRKNGGGYTF. Written as DNA, the CDR3 is TGTGCCAGCAGCAGTAGAAAGAATGGGGGTGGCTACACCTTC.

This chain uses TRBV18 with TRBJ2-7; TRBD2 aligns across 7 bases. Per the germline V gene, CDR1 is KGHSH and CDR2 is LQKENI. CDR3 length: 14 amino acids. The V segment lost 1 base and the J segment 3 bases; nucleotides outside the gene matches: 3. CDR3 sequence (DNA): TGTGCCAGCTCACCACTTGAGCGGGACTACGAGCAGTACTTC. Protein product: CASSPLERDYEQYF.

This clone has just one count. The chain joins TRBV2 to TRBJ2-3; 15 positions agree with TRBD2. The germline gives CDR1 SNHLY, CDR2 FYNNEI. The CDR3 is 19 residues long. The junction had 16 bases not matched to a gene; V was cut back by 8 bases and J by 4 bases. Written as DNA, the CDR3 is TGTGCCAGCCAAAGGACTAGCGGGGGGGCATGGGTACGGCCAGATACGCAGTATTTT. This sequence encodes CASQRTSGGAWVRPDTQYF.

This clone was picked up one time. This chain joins TRBV6-1 and TRBJ1-2; 9 bases are shared with TRBD1. The CDR3 has 18 amino acids. CDR1 is MNHNS, CDR2 SASEGT, per germline. J was trimmed by 6 bases and V by 2 bases; bases with no gene match: 16. CDR3 in amino acids: CASSELKTNYRGRDGYTF. The CDR3 nucleotides read TGTGCCAGCAGTGAACTAAAAACTAACTACAGGGGGCGTGATGGCTACACCTTC.

The rearrangement joins TRBV7-9 to TRBJ1-4; D may be TRBD1 (5 bases). Trimming shortened V by 9 bases and J by 3 bases, and 11 bases separated the two germline ends. CDR3 length equals 13 residues. From germline, CDR1 is SEHNR and CDR2 FQNEAQ (reference sequence). In nucleotides, the CDR3 is TGTGCCAGTGAAGGGACTGCTAATGAAAAACTGTTTTTT. Protein product: CASEGTANEKLFF.

This clone occurred a few times. The V call is TRBV5-1, the J call TRBJ2-7; possible D gene TRBD1, 6 bases. This CDR3 is built from 14 residues. V lost 4 bases, J lost 0 bases, and 11 bases lay in between. Germline V CDR1 and CDR2: SGHRS, YFSETQ. CDR3 sequence (DNA): TGCGCCAGCAGCCTAAAGGGGGACTCCTACGAGCAGTACTTC. Its translation: CASSLKGDSYEQYF.

This clone showed up just once. This chain links TRBV2 with TRBJ1-2; TRBD1 aligns across 7 bases. Germline assignment: CDR1 SNHLY and CDR2 FYNNEI. V shed 6 bases and J 4 bases; nucleotides not matched to a gene: 11. The CDR3 spans 15 residues. As DNA, the CDR3 is TGTGCCAGCAGGGGCGAAACAGGGGCCGGCTATGGCTACACCTTC. This codes for CASRGETGAGYGYTF.

The chain combines TRBV10-2 with TRBJ2-3; 12 bases fit TRBD2. CDR1 is WSHSY, CDR2 SAAADI, per germline. The CDR3 is 19 amino acids. The V segment lost 1 base and the J segment 3 bases; nucleotides outside the gene matches: 11. CDR3 protein: CASSEYPRRLAGVTDTQYF. CDR3 in DNA: TGCGCCAGCAGTGAGTACCCGAGGAGACTAGCGGGAGTAACAGATACGCAGTATTTT.